Listed below are T cell receptor beta chains from one sample, sequenced in a study of patients and donors after allogeneic stem cell transplantation. TCRdb fed the RT-PCR reads into MiXCR, producing one record per CDR3 protein. Of about 40,000 distinct CDR3 sequences detected, more than 30% appear once; the ten largest clones hold approximately 75%. Sequenced input: blood, either unsorted or a sorted T cell fraction (not recorded which). The receptor set was obtained from a human donor who was either an allogeneic HSCT recipient or a stem cell or donor lymphocyte infusion donor (not recorded which). It is not recorded whose cells these are; they may come from a transplant donor. Each CDR3 is given with its conserved first and last residue. Fields, in order: J gene, V gene, clone size, CDR3 length, D gene, CDR3 DNA, CDR3 protein. D genes are given only for firm matches. Rows give clone size only sometimes, using once, few, many, or a class for an expanded clone.

J gene: TRBJ1-1; V gene: TRBV5-5; clone size: .; CDR3 length: 16; D gene: .; CDR3 DNA: TGTGCCAGCAGCGGCACGGGAAACCGCATGAACACTGAAGCTTTCTTT; CDR3 protein: CASSGTGNRMNTEAFF
J gene: TRBJ2-3; V gene: TRBV10-3; clone size: .; CDR3 length: 14; D gene: TRBD2; CDR3 DNA: TGTGCCATCAGGGTGGCGGGGGAAAGAAATACGCAGTATTTT; CDR3 protein: CAIRVAGERNTQYF
J gene: TRBJ2-7; V gene: TRBV5-6; clone size: few; CDR3 length: 13; D gene: .; CDR3 DNA: TGTGCCAGCAGCTTGTGGGCGGCCTACGAGCAGTACTTC; CDR3 protein: CASSLWAAYEQYF
J gene: TRBJ1-1; V gene: TRBV27; clone size: many; CDR3 length: 17; D gene: TRBD1; CDR3 DNA: TGTGCCAGCAGTCGAACTCGCACAGGGGCCAGCAACACTGAAGCTTTCTTT; CDR3 protein: CASSRTRTGASNTEAFF
J gene: TRBJ2-7; V gene: TRBV5-5; clone size: .; CDR3 length: 15; D gene: TRBD1; CDR3 DNA: TGTGCCAGCAGCTTGTACGCAGGGGGCGTCTACGAGCAGTACTTC; CDR3 protein: CASSLYAGGVYEQYF
J gene: TRBJ2-1; V gene: TRBV5-5; clone size: .; CDR3 length: 14; D gene: .; CDR3 DNA: TGTGCCAGCAGCTTGTCCCCGTCGTCCGATGAGCAGTTCTTC; CDR3 protein: CASSLSPSSDEQFF
J gene: TRBJ2-7; V gene: TRBV7-9; clone size: .; CDR3 length: 16; D gene: TRBD2; CDR3 DNA: TGTGCCAGCAGCTTAGAGTCTCTAGCGGGAGGTCACGAGCAGTACTTC; CDR3 protein: CASSLESLAGGHEQYF
J gene: TRBJ1-2; V gene: TRBV12-3/TRBV12-4; clone size: many; CDR3 length: 15; D gene: .; CDR3 DNA: TGTGCCAGCAGTTTAGTCCAAATCGGGGTATATGGCTACACCTTC; CDR3 protein: CASSLVQIGVYGYTF
J gene: TRBJ2-1; V gene: TRBV12-3/TRBV12-4; clone size: .; CDR3 length: 19; D gene: TRBD2; CDR3 DNA: TGTGCCAGCAGTTTAGCGCTTGCTAGCGGGAGGACTTACTACAATGAGCAGTTCTTC; CDR3 protein: CASSLALASGRTYYNEQFF
J gene: TRBJ2-7; V gene: TRBV4-3; clone size: once; CDR3 length: 16; D gene: .; CDR3 DNA: TGCGCCAGCAGCCAAGCGGCGGGATACACGTCCTACGAGCAGTACTTC; CDR3 protein: CASSQAAGYTSYEQYF
J gene: TRBJ1-2; V gene: TRBV7-2; clone size: .; CDR3 length: 13; D gene: .; CDR3 DNA: TGTGCCAGCAGCTTGACAGTGGACTCAGGCTACACCTTC; CDR3 protein: CASSLTVDSGYTF
J gene: TRBJ2-1; V gene: TRBV5-1; clone size: .; CDR3 length: 16; D gene: TRBD2; CDR3 DNA: TGCGCCAGCAGCTTGAGCCCCAGCGGGAGTCTTCATGAGCAGTTCTTC; CDR3 protein: CASSLSPSGSLHEQFF
J gene: TRBJ2-1; V gene: TRBV15; clone size: .; CDR3 length: 13; D gene: .; CDR3 DNA: TGTGCCACCAGCAGAGATCTAGTTCGCGAGCAGTTCTTC; CDR3 protein: CATSRDLVREQFF
J gene: TRBJ1-4; V gene: TRBV10-3; clone size: .; CDR3 length: 13; D gene: .; CDR3 DNA: TGTGCCATCAGTGAGTCGGGGGTTGGAAAACTGTTTTTT; CDR3 protein: CAISESGVGKLFF
J gene: TRBJ2-4; V gene: TRBV20-1; clone size: .; CDR3 length: 19; D gene: TRBD2; CDR3 DNA: TGCAGTGCTAGAGTCTGGACTAGCAGAGCGGGGGGAGCCAAAAACATTCAGTACTTC; CDR3 protein: CSARVWTSRAGGAKNIQYF
J gene: TRBJ2-2; V gene: TRBV4-3; clone size: .; CDR3 length: 14; D gene: .; CDR3 DNA: TGCGCCAGCAGGAGCGGGTTGAACACCGGGGAGCTGTTTTTT; CDR3 protein: CASRSGLNTGELFF
J gene: TRBJ1-6; V gene: TRBV5-1; clone size: many; CDR3 length: 16; D gene: TRBD1; CDR3 DNA: TGCGCCAGCAGCCCGCGGACAGGGGGTAAAGATTCACCCCTCCACTTT; CDR3 protein: CASSPRTGGKDSPLHF
J gene: TRBJ2-3; V gene: TRBV29-1; clone size: few; CDR3 length: 14; D gene: .; CDR3 DNA: TGCAGCGTGAACTTTGGGACCAGCACAGATACGCAGTATTTT; CDR3 protein: CSVNFGTSTDTQYF
J gene: TRBJ2-5; V gene: TRBV12-3/TRBV12-4; clone size: few; CDR3 length: 15; D gene: .; CDR3 DNA: TGTGCCAGCAGTCAACCGGGACGGATACAAGAGACCCAGTACTTC; CDR3 protein: CASSQPGRIQETQYF
J gene: TRBJ1-2; V gene: TRBV10-3; clone size: many; CDR3 length: 12; D gene: .; CDR3 DNA: TGTGCCATCAGTGTCGGGCGCTATGGCTACACCTTC; CDR3 protein: CAISVGRYGYTF
J gene: TRBJ1-2; V gene: TRBV4-1; clone size: .; CDR3 length: 11; D gene: .; CDR3 DNA: TGCGCCAGCAGCCAAGAAAATGGCTACACCTTC; CDR3 protein: CASSQENGYTF
J gene: TRBJ2-7; V gene: TRBV7-9; clone size: .; CDR3 length: 13; D gene: .; CDR3 DNA: TGTGCCAGCAGTTTTTGGGGGGCCTACGAGCAGTACTTC; CDR3 protein: CASSFWGAYEQYF
J gene: TRBJ1-5; V gene: TRBV20-1; clone size: many; CDR3 length: 12; D gene: TRBD1; CDR3 DNA: TGCAGTGCTTGGGACAGGGACCAGCCCCAGCATTTT; CDR3 protein: CSAWDRDQPQHF
J gene: TRBJ2-7; V gene: TRBV5-1; clone size: .; CDR3 length: 18; D gene: TRBD1; CDR3 DNA: TGCGCCAGCAGCTTCGCTCTTAGCCGGACAGGGGGCCCCTACGAGCAGTACTTC; CDR3 protein: CASSFALSRTGGPYEQYF
J gene: TRBJ1-1; V gene: TRBV5-4; clone size: .; CDR3 length: 15; D gene: .; CDR3 DNA: TGTGCCAGCAGCTTGAGGGGCGGGGTGTGGACTGAAGCTTTCTTT; CDR3 protein: CASSLRGGVWTEAFF
J gene: TRBJ1-2; V gene: TRBV28; clone size: many; CDR3 length: 18; D gene: .; CDR3 DNA: TGTGCCAGCAGTCCATCCCCTCTGTCCCAGGGAATAGGCTATGGCTACACCTTC; CDR3 protein: CASSPSPLSQGIGYGYTF
J gene: TRBJ2-4; V gene: TRBV29-1; clone size: .; CDR3 length: 17; D gene: .; CDR3 DNA: TGCAGCGTGATACCGGGACCCACTCAGGGGGCCAAAAACATTCAGTACTTC; CDR3 protein: CSVIPGPTQGAKNIQYF
J gene: TRBJ1-1; V gene: TRBV12-3/TRBV12-4; clone size: .; CDR3 length: 15; D gene: .; CDR3 DNA: TGTGCCAGCAGTCACACGAGACGGGTGGGGGGTGAAGCTTTCTTT; CDR3 protein: CASSHTRRVGGEAFF
J gene: TRBJ2-7; V gene: TRBV29-1; clone size: .; CDR3 length: 14; D gene: .; CDR3 DNA: TGCAGCGCCAGGGCAACGTCTAGGTCCTGGGAGCAGTACTTC; CDR3 protein: CSARATSRSWEQYF
J gene: TRBJ2-7; V gene: TRBV19; clone size: many; CDR3 length: 16; D gene: .; CDR3 DNA: TGTGCCAGTAGTTCGCCTGGGGACTCGAACTCCTACGAGCAGTACTTC; CDR3 protein: CASSSPGDSNSYEQYF
J gene: TRBJ1-5; V gene: TRBV12-3/TRBV12-4; clone size: .; CDR3 length: 13; D gene: .; CDR3 DNA: TGTGCCAGCGGGAAACGACTCGATCAGCCCCAGCATTTT; CDR3 protein: CASGKRLDQPQHF
J gene: TRBJ1-2; V gene: TRBV7-2; clone size: few; CDR3 length: 14; D gene: .; CDR3 DNA: TGTGCCAGCAGCTTAGGAAGGGGGAACTATGGCTACACCTTC; CDR3 protein: CASSLGRGNYGYTF
J gene: TRBJ2-7; V gene: TRBV5-1; clone size: few; CDR3 length: 13; D gene: .; CDR3 DNA: TGCGCCAGCAGCTTGGTGACGGCTGGGGAGCAGTACTTC; CDR3 protein: CASSLVTAGEQYF
J gene: TRBJ2-1; V gene: TRBV5-1; clone size: .; CDR3 length: 15; D gene: .; CDR3 DNA: TGCGCCAGCAGCACTCGACGCTTCTTTTTTGGTGAGCAGTTCTTC; CDR3 protein: CASSTRRFFFGEQFF
J gene: TRBJ1-4; V gene: TRBV3-2; clone size: few; CDR3 length: 13; D gene: .; CDR3 DNA: TGTGCCAGCAGCCATTGGACAAGTGAAAAACTGTTTTTT; CDR3 protein: CASSHWTSEKLFF
J gene: TRBJ1-6; V gene: TRBV30; clone size: .; CDR3 length: 14; D gene: .; CDR3 DNA: TGTGCCTGGAGCTTGGGGTTGAGTAATTCACCCCTCCACTTT; CDR3 protein: CAWSLGLSNSPLHF
J gene: TRBJ1-2; V gene: TRBV5-4; clone size: few; CDR3 length: 14; D gene: .; CDR3 DNA: TGTGCCAGCAGCCTGGCAGGGGCCCTCTATGGCTACACCTTC; CDR3 protein: CASSLAGALYGYTF
J gene: TRBJ2-1; V gene: TRBV27; clone size: .; CDR3 length: 15; D gene: .; CDR3 DNA: TGTGCCAGCAGGCGGGGTACTACACAATACAATGAGCAGTTCTTC; CDR3 protein: CASRRGTTQYNEQFF
J gene: TRBJ1-1; V gene: TRBV29-1; clone size: many; CDR3 length: 14; D gene: TRBD1; CDR3 DNA: TGCAGCGTTGGACAGGGGCTGTTGAACACTGAAGCTTTCTTT; CDR3 protein: CSVGQGLLNTEAFF
J gene: TRBJ2-2; V gene: TRBV12-3/TRBV12-4; clone size: many; CDR3 length: 15; D gene: TRBD1; CDR3 DNA: TGTGCCAGCAGCCCGGGACAGGGGGCGGCCGGGGAGCTGTTTTTT; CDR3 protein: CASSPGQGAAGELFF
J gene: TRBJ1-4; V gene: TRBV28; clone size: many; CDR3 length: 14; D gene: .; CDR3 DNA: TGTGCCAGCAGTTTATGGAGTACCGATGAAAAACTGTTTTTT; CDR3 protein: CASSLWSTDEKLFF
J gene: TRBJ1-5; V gene: TRBV20-1; clone size: few; CDR3 length: 16; D gene: .; CDR3 DNA: TGCAGTGCCGCTGTAGATGGACTCGCGACGAGGCAGCCCCAGCATTTT; CDR3 protein: CSAAVDGLATRQPQHF
J gene: TRBJ2-7; V gene: TRBV15; clone size: .; CDR3 length: 14; D gene: .; CDR3 DNA: TGTGCCACCAGCAAAGGACTGATAACCTACGAGCAGTACTTC; CDR3 protein: CATSKGLITYEQYF
J gene: TRBJ1-1; V gene: TRBV6-1; clone size: once; CDR3 length: 16; D gene: .; CDR3 DNA: TGTGCCAGCAGTGAAACACAGGGATTGGTGAACACTGAAGCTTTCTTT; CDR3 protein: CASSETQGLVNTEAFF
J gene: TRBJ1-1; V gene: TRBV4-3; clone size: few; CDR3 length: 14; D gene: .; CDR3 DNA: TGCGCCAGCAGCCAAGATGGGGGGGAGGCTGAAGCTTTCTTT; CDR3 protein: CASSQDGGEAEAFF
J gene: TRBJ2-7; V gene: TRBV11-2; clone size: .; CDR3 length: 13; D gene: TRBD1; CDR3 DNA: TGTGCCAGCAGCTGGGGACAGCCCTACGAGCAGTACTTC; CDR3 protein: CASSWGQPYEQYF
J gene: TRBJ1-4; V gene: TRBV7-9; clone size: few; CDR3 length: 15; D gene: .; CDR3 DNA: TGTGCCAGCAGCTTAAAGATCCCCTATGGAGAAAAACTGTTTTTT; CDR3 protein: CASSLKIPYGEKLFF
J gene: TRBJ1-6; V gene: TRBV7-2; clone size: many; CDR3 length: 14; D gene: .; CDR3 DNA: TGTGCCAGCAGCTTAGGGGCCCGAACGGGACCCCTCCACTTT; CDR3 protein: CASSLGARTGPLHF
J gene: TRBJ2-4; V gene: TRBV4-1; clone size: once; CDR3 length: 15; D gene: .; CDR3 DNA: TGCGCCAGCAGCCCACTTGGGCTAGCCAAAAACATTCAGTACTTC; CDR3 protein: CASSPLGLAKNIQYF
J gene: TRBJ2-5; V gene: TRBV29-1; clone size: .; CDR3 length: 14; D gene: .; CDR3 DNA: TGCAGCGTTGAAGATCAGGGACCCCAAGAGACCCAGTACTTC; CDR3 protein: CSVEDQGPQETQYF
J gene: TRBJ1-3; V gene: TRBV7-3; clone size: few; CDR3 length: 14; D gene: .; CDR3 DNA: TGTGCCAGCAGCCCTACAGGGTCTGGAAACACCATATATTTT; CDR3 protein: CASSPTGSGNTIYF
J gene: TRBJ2-7; V gene: TRBV28; clone size: .; CDR3 length: 16; D gene: .; CDR3 DNA: TGTGCCAGCAGTTTCCCCGGACTACCCGGACCGGGGGAGCAGTACTTC; CDR3 protein: CASSFPGLPGPGEQYF
J gene: TRBJ2-1; V gene: TRBV7-6; clone size: few; CDR3 length: 16; D gene: .; CDR3 DNA: TGTGCCAGCAGCTTAGTGTCGAAATGGGCAAACAATGAGCAGTTCTTC; CDR3 protein: CASSLVSKWANNEQFF